This TCR beta chain is drawn from a study of tumor-infiltrating lymphocytes in primary liver carcinoma (dated by TCRdb to 2017 to 2019). Context from the whole study: Surgical resection was performed in China between late 2015 and early 2016 on 5 or 6 patients with histopathologically diagnosed primary liver carcinoma. Hepatocellular carcinoma (four) or combined HCC and intrahepatic cholangiocarcinoma (one) was present in the five patients, who were three men and two women aged 30 to 69 years. The five patients had tumors of stage T1-T3 N0M0, with maximum diameters ranging from roughly 4.2 to 11 cm. Samples yielded roughly 3.5 to 8 million productive TCRbeta reads; read depth did not differ significantly between tissue types. Across five regions of each liver tumor, along with adjacent normal tissue and blood, the study brought together TCRbeta repertoire sequencing, expression microarrays and whole-exome sequencing. A total of about 35 specimens from 5 patients, comprising about 25 tumor regions, 5 adjacent noncancerous liver tissues and 5 peripheral blood samples, were covered by TCRbeta repertoire sequencing. Technical replicate repertoires showed high reproducibility, with mean shared-clone rates about 0.86 and correlation coefficients above 0.95. General study outcomes and caveats: Compared with blood, tumors had a significantly larger share of the repertoire taken up by the top 250 clones (p = 0.039). Only the TCR beta chain was sequenced, so true repertoire diversity is likely underestimated because unpaired alpha chains were not captured. Comparison of CD4+ and CD8+ T cell repertoires was precluded by the use of bulk unsorted samples. Only a few patients were included in the study, and the authors note that the findings should be validated in a larger study. Consistent with antigen-driven expansion, pairs of tumor regions showed higher repertoire overlap (mean around 36%) than either tumor-adjacent pairs (around 17%) or tumor-blood pairs (approximately 15%).

The CDR3 contains 14 residues, cysteine and phenylalanine counted. The DNA shown is the 42-base CDR3, in frame from base 1. From V the trimming removes 7 bases and from J it removes 3 bases, while the gene matches leave 8 bases of the junction unaccounted for. CDR1 and CDR2 are read off the germline V gene as SGHAT and FQNNGV. Using a constant-region primer and ProtoScript II reverse transcriptase, TCRbeta-specific cDNA was reverse-transcribed from about 460 ng total RNA. TCRbeta libraries were built with three nested multiplex PCR rounds, a slightly modified ARM-PCR procedure. Multiplex TRBV1-TRBV30 forward primers and a Cbeta reverse primer were used in the first two PCR rounds, each of which was run for 10 to 11 cycles. Sample barcodes and Illumina adapters were added in a final 25-cycle PCR using Deep VentR polymerase. Before sequencing, amplicons of 200-500 bp were purified from gel using a QIAquick gel extraction kit. The TCRbeta amplicons were sequenced with 250-bp paired-end reads on an Illumina HiSeq 2500. The authors' pipeline ran thus. Quality trimming of reads was performed with Trimmomatic v0.33, and paired reads were merged with FLASH v1.2.11 so that full CDR3 sequences could be recovered. V, D and J germline segments were assigned to the rearranged TCRbeta sequences using MiGEC v1.2.1b. VDJtools v1.0.0 computed clonotype statistics and Shannon-Wiener diversity indices. To cut down on sampling bias, every analysis after diversity analysis relied on just the 250 most abundant clonotypes from each sample. Clones were called with MiXCR by TCRdb after fastp trimmed the public reads at Q25, and only in-frame beta chains were retained. CDR3 protein sequences are deduplicated, and each keeps its most common genes and DNA. In this record, the V and J calls reflect TCRdb's handling and not the investigators' own analysis. This sample holds 310,000 or so distinct CDR3 sequences; roughly 61% were observed only once. In total, the top ten clones hold about 6% of the sample.

RNA from unsorted whole blood was extracted with TRIzol reagent, and germline DNA was obtained with the DNeasy Blood & Tissue kit. Chronic HBV infection was present in the patients, and the patients were treatment-naive at sampling. Before surgery, 3 to 5 milliliters of peripheral blood were collected into K2EDTA tubes. A word on this clonotype: Its recognized antigen is unknown. The input lacks base qualities; no much larger clone sits a single base away.

The rearranged segments are TRBV11-2 and TRBJ2-7; TRBD1 agrees with 8 junctional bases. The TCR originated in a man aged 40-49 years with primary liver carcinoma and hepatitis B virus infection. Input material: peripheral blood. The nucleotides read TGTGCCAGCATCTTCGGGACAGGTGGCTACGAGCAGTACTTC. Its amino acids are CASIFGTGGYEQYF.